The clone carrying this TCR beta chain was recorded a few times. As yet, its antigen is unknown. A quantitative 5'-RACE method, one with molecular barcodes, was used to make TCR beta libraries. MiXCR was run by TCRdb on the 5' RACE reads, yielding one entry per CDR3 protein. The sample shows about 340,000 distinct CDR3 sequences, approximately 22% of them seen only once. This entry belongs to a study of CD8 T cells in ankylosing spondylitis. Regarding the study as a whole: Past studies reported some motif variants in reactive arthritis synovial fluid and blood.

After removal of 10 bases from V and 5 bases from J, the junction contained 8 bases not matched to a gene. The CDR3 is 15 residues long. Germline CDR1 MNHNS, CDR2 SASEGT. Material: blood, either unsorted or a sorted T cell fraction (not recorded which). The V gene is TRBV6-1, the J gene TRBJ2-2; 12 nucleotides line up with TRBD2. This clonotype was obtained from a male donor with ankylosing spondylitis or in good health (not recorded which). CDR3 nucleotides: TGTGCCATCCCCCGGACTAGCGGGGAGACCGGGGAGCTGTTTTTT. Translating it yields CAIPRTSGETGELFF.